Sequencing of this T cell receptor beta chain was carried out in a study of OX40 agonist ivuxolimab in advanced cancers. Background on the study: Having had anti-PD-1, anti-PD-L1 or anti-CTLA-4 therapy before was allowed, and roughly 38% had some.

Overall study results and limits: Among the lowest peripheral clonal expansion occurred in 0.1-3.0 mg/kg partial responders.

The CDR3 is 15 residues long. V lost 0 bases to trimming and J lost 4 bases, with 13 bases between them. From germline, CDR1 is SGDLS and CDR2 YYNGEE. As for this clone: What it binds is not known.

Clones were read by immunoSEQ multiplex PCR, and TCRdb kept only the in-frame ones, dropping some. The table includes more than 40,000 clones, about 83% detected once. The TCR sequence derives from an adult with an advanced solid tumor such as melanoma, head and neck, liver or kidney cancer. This specimen consisted of CD4+ or CD8+ T cells sorted from blood, obtained in a trial of the OX40 agonist ivuxolimab. This chain links TRBV9 with TRBJ2-5; weak D call: TRBD1 (5 bases). This chain's CDR3 is CASSVGLVGVETQYF. CDR3 nucleotides: TGTGCCAGCAGCGTAGGACTGGTAGGGGTAGAGACCCAGTACTTC.